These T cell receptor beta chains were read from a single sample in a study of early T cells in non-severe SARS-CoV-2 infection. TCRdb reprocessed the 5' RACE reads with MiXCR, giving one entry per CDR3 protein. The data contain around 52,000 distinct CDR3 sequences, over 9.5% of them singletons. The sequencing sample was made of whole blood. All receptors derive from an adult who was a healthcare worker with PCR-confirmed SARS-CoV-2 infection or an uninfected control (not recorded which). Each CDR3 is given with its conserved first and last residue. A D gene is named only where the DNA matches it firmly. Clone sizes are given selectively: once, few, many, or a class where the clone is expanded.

CDR3nt: TGTGCCAGTAGTATACAGGGGCCCACGCCCGGGGCCAACGTCCTGACTTTC
CDR3aa: CASSIQGPTPGANVLTF
j_gene: TRBJ2-6
v_gene: TRBV19
d_gene: NA
abundance: few

CDR3nt: TGTGCCAGCAGTTACTACGGGGGCATAACCGGGGAGCTGTTTTTT
CDR3aa: CASSYYGGITGELFF
j_gene: TRBJ2-2
v_gene: TRBV6-5
d_gene: NA
abundance: many

CDR3nt: TGTGCCAGCAGTTCTAGCGGGGGGGCAGGGGAGCAGTACTTC
CDR3aa: CASSSSGGAGEQYF
j_gene: TRBJ2-7
v_gene: TRBV12-3/TRBV12-4
d_gene: TRBD2
abundance: many

CDR3nt: TGTGCCAGCAGTGGACAGGGAGGGCATAGCAATCAGCCCCAGCATTTT
CDR3aa: CASSGQGGHSNQPQHF
j_gene: TRBJ1-5
v_gene: TRBV2
d_gene: TRBD1
abundance: many

CDR3nt: TGTGCCAGCACCCCCGTGGAAGGGGGAATGGAGACCCAGTACTTC
CDR3aa: CASTPVEGGMETQYF
j_gene: TRBJ2-5
v_gene: TRBV28
d_gene: NA
abundance: many

CDR3nt: TGTGCCATCAGTGACCCGGACTCCCCCCAGTACTTC
CDR3aa: CAISDPDSPQYF
j_gene: TRBJ2-7
v_gene: TRBV10-3
d_gene: NA
abundance: few

CDR3nt: TGTGCCAGCATCCTGGGGGGGGCAGGTTATGGCTACACCTTC
CDR3aa: CASILGGAGYGYTF
j_gene: TRBJ1-2
v_gene: TRBV12-3/TRBV12-4
d_gene: NA
abundance: many

CDR3nt: TGTGCCAGCAGCTCCGCTACTAGCGGTGCTAAGAGGACCCAGTACTTC
CDR3aa: CASSSATSGAKRTQYF
j_gene: TRBJ2-5
v_gene: TRBV7-8
d_gene: TRBD2
abundance: many

CDR3nt: TGCAGCGTTGGGCCCTGGCCTAGCACAGATACGCAGTATTTT
CDR3aa: CSVGPWPSTDTQYF
j_gene: TRBJ2-3
v_gene: TRBV29-1
d_gene: NA
abundance: few

CDR3nt: TGTGCCAGCTCACCACGGGGGGATGGCTACACCTTC
CDR3aa: CASSPRGDGYTF
j_gene: TRBJ1-2
v_gene: TRBV18
d_gene: NA
abundance: few

CDR3nt: TGTGCCAGCAGCCACCGGGCCCATTCCTACGAGCAGTACTTC
CDR3aa: CASSHRAHSYEQYF
j_gene: TRBJ2-7
v_gene: TRBV7-8
d_gene: NA
abundance: many

CDR3nt: TGCGCCAGCAGCACTATAGGACAGGGGGCCGCCGGGGAGCTGTTTTTT
CDR3aa: CASSTIGQGAAGELFF
j_gene: TRBJ2-2
v_gene: TRBV4-1
d_gene: TRBD1
abundance: many

CDR3nt: TGCAGTGCTAGAGGACAGGCGTACGAGCAGTACTTC
CDR3aa: CSARGQAYEQYF
j_gene: TRBJ2-7
v_gene: TRBV20-1
d_gene: NA
abundance: many

CDR3nt: TGTGCCAGCAGCGACCCGCCTCACAATGAGCAGTTCTTC
CDR3aa: CASSDPPHNEQFF
j_gene: TRBJ2-1
v_gene: TRBV3-1
d_gene: NA
abundance: many

CDR3nt: TGTGCCAGCAGGGGCAGAGAAAATCAGCCCCAGCATTTT
CDR3aa: CASRGRENQPQHF
j_gene: TRBJ1-5
v_gene: TRBV2
d_gene: NA
abundance: many

CDR3nt: TGTGCCAGCAGTGACAACTGGGTAGCGGGAGCGAACAACAATGAGCAGTTCTTC
CDR3aa: CASSDNWVAGANNNEQFF
j_gene: TRBJ2-1
v_gene: TRBV6-1
d_gene: TRBD2
abundance: many

CDR3nt: TGTGCCAGCAGCTCTAGCAGTAGGACAGGGGATGGCTACACCTTC
CDR3aa: CASSSSSRTGDGYTF
j_gene: TRBJ1-2
v_gene: TRBV7-9
d_gene: TRBD1
abundance: many

CDR3nt: TGTGCCAGCAGCTTAACGAGGTACAATGAGCAGTTCTTC
CDR3aa: CASSLTRYNEQFF
j_gene: TRBJ2-1
v_gene: TRBV11-3
d_gene: NA
abundance: NA

CDR3nt: TGTGCCATCAGTGGTGGCACCTACGAGCAGTACTTC
CDR3aa: CAISGGTYEQYF
j_gene: TRBJ2-7
v_gene: TRBV10-3
d_gene: NA
abundance: many

CDR3nt: TGCGCCAGCAGTGAAATACGGGGTCGGGAGCAGTACTTC
CDR3aa: CASSEIRGREQYF
j_gene: TRBJ2-7
v_gene: TRBV25-1
d_gene: NA
abundance: many

CDR3nt: TGTGCCAGCAGTTTGGGACTACCGGGGATTTCACCCCTCCACTTT
CDR3aa: CASSLGLPGISPLHF
j_gene: TRBJ1-6
v_gene: TRBV27
d_gene: NA
abundance: many

CDR3nt: TGTGCCAGCAGTTATAGAGGGGCGGACACTGAAGCTTTCTTT
CDR3aa: CASSYRGADTEAFF
j_gene: TRBJ1-1
v_gene: TRBV6-6
d_gene: NA
abundance: few

CDR3nt: TGTGCCAGCAGCCCTGTACTCCAGGGCTCAGATACGCAGTATTTT
CDR3aa: CASSPVLQGSDTQYF
j_gene: TRBJ2-3
v_gene: TRBV11-2
d_gene: NA
abundance: many

CDR3nt: TGTGCCAGCAGTGAAGCGACAGTCACCGGGGAGCTGTTTTTT
CDR3aa: CASSEATVTGELFF
j_gene: TRBJ2-2
v_gene: TRBV2
d_gene: NA
abundance: many

CDR3nt: TGTGCCAGCAGTTTCGGGACTAGCGGGCAAGAGACCCAGTACTTC
CDR3aa: CASSFGTSGQETQYF
j_gene: TRBJ2-5
v_gene: TRBV2
d_gene: TRBD2
abundance: once

CDR3nt: TGTGCCAGCAGTTTAGGGATCTCCACTGAAGCTTTCTTT
CDR3aa: CASSLGISTEAFF
j_gene: TRBJ1-1
v_gene: TRBV28
d_gene: NA
abundance: few

CDR3nt: TGTGCCAGCAGCTTAGCCCTCGACTTCTATGGCTACACCTTC
CDR3aa: CASSLALDFYGYTF
j_gene: TRBJ1-2
v_gene: TRBV7-9
d_gene: NA
abundance: many

CDR3nt: TGTGCCAGCAGTTACCGGCTTTCTGGAAACACCATATATTTT
CDR3aa: CASSYRLSGNTIYF
j_gene: TRBJ1-3
v_gene: TRBV6-6
d_gene: NA
abundance: NA

CDR3nt: TGTGCCAGCAAGACGTTGAAGTATAGCAATCAGCCCCAGCATTTT
CDR3aa: CASKTLKYSNQPQHF
j_gene: TRBJ1-5
v_gene: TRBV6-5
d_gene: NA
abundance: many

CDR3nt: TGTGCCAGCAGCCTCCGGGTCGACTCACCCCTCCACTTT
CDR3aa: CASSLRVDSPLHF
j_gene: TRBJ1-6
v_gene: TRBV14
d_gene: NA
abundance: NA